The 31 T cell receptor beta chains given below trace back to one sample, sequenced in a study of cytomegalovirus exposure and HLA in healthy donors. Primers for the PCR totalled 60 Vbeta and 13 Jbeta. The repertoire was sequenced with immunoSEQ multiplex PCR; TCRdb's copy has only in-frame clones and lacks some. Of some 110,000 clones detected, less than 80% appear once; the ten largest clones hold around a tenth. Sequenced sample: PBMCs. The receptor set was obtained from a woman between 45 and 60 years old in good health and CMV-seropositive.

This clone was found a few times. V gene TRBV7-2 combines with J gene TRBJ2-7, with D hard to call. Trimming cost V 0 bases and J 5 bases, with 5 bases left between them. The V gene's germline CDR1 is SGHTA and CDR2 FQGNSA. This CDR3 is 12 amino acids long. CDR3 bases: TGTGCCAGCAGCTTAGCTCCGGACGAGCAGTACTTC. Its translation is CASSLAPDEQYF.

This clone was seen more than once but under ten times. This sequence joins TRBV27 and TRBJ2-2; D gene unclear. Trimming took 3 bases from V and 6 from J, leaving 8 bases between them. Germline assignment: CDR1 MNHEY and CDR2 SMNVEV (reference sequence). This CDR3 contains 13 residues. CDR3 coding DNA: TGTGCCAGCAGTTTTAATTTTGCCGGGGAGCTGTTTTTT. As protein: CASSFNFAGELFF.

This sequence joins TRBV19 and TRBJ2-1, with D possibly matching TRBD2 (5 bases). Trimming left V 7 bases short and J 5 bases short, with 15 bases between. The germline CDR1 and CDR2 sequences are LNHDA and SQIVND (reference sequence). CDR3 size: 14 residues. CDR3 loop: CASTLPGRNNEQFF. The CDR3 nucleotides read TGTGCCAGTACCCTCCCGGGGAGAAACAATGAGCAGTTCTTC.

The gene calls are TRBV7-9 and TRBJ2-1; 8 nucleotides line up with TRBD1. The CDR3 is made up of 15 amino acids. Unmatched junction bases numbered 6, after V lost 5 bases and J lost 3 bases. Germline V lookup: CDR1 SEHNR, CDR2 FQNEAQ (reference sequence). CDR3 protein: CASSPTGEGYNEQFF. The CDR3 DNA sequence: TGTGCCAGCAGCCCGACAGGGGAAGGCTACAATGAGCAGTTCTTC.

This clone came up once. Other DNA sequences in the sample encode the same CDR3. The gene calls are TRBV10-3 and TRBJ1-4; 8 nucleotides line up with TRBD1. The CDR3 is 13 residues long. The ends lost 3 bases at V and 7 bases at J; junction bases unmatched: 1. Germline V gives CDR1 ENHRY, CDR2 SYGVKD. The CDR3: CAISETGGEKLFF. The CDR3 region has the DNA TGTGCCATCAGTGAAACAGGGGGTGAAAAACTGTTTTTT.

The CDR3 is CASSGGGLETQYF. Written as DNA, the CDR3 is TGTGCCAGCAGTGGGGGGGGACTGGAGACCCAGTACTTC. The gene calls are TRBV9 and TRBJ2-5, with TRBD2 matching over 7 bases. CDR3 size: 13 residues. Germline V gene sequence: CDR1 SGDLS, CDR2 YYNGEE. J gave up 5 bases and V 5 bases, and 6 bases lay outside the gene matches.

The chain employs TRBV19 and TRBJ2-6; a possible D gene is TRBD1 (6 bases). Germline V gene data show CDR1 as LNHDA and CDR2 as SQIVND (reference sequence). This CDR3 contains 14 residues. Trimming cost V 8 bases and J 3 bases, with 11 bases left between them. The CDR3, as DNA: TGTGCCAGTTTAGGACAGCGTGGGGCCAACGTCCTGACTTTC. Amino acid sequence: CASLGQRGANVLTF.

This sequence joins TRBV7-7 and TRBJ2-1; 9 bases match TRBD2. This CDR3 has 14 residues. V dropped 5 bases and J dropped 8; count of bases not matched to a gene: 7. The germline V gene has CDR1 SSHAT and CDR2 FNYEAQ (reference sequence). Written as DNA, the CDR3 is TGTGCCAGCAGCACGGGACTAGCTTATGATGAGCAGTTCTTC. It yields the protein CASSTGLAYDEQFF. The whole variable domain, filled in from reference TRBV7-7 and TRBJ2-1, reads GAGVSQSPRYKVTKRGQDVTLRCDPISSHATLYWYQQALGQGPEFLTYFNYEAQPDKSGLPSDRFSAERPEGSISTLTIQRTEQRDSAMYRCASSTGLAYDEQFFGPGTRLTVL.

This clone was seen only once. This chain uses TRBV29-1 with TRBJ2-5; 9 nucleotides agree with TRBD1. The J call may not be correct, given that the DNA end is closer to TRBJ2-7. Germline V CDR1 and CDR2: SQVTM, ANQGSEA. CDR3 length: 14 amino acids. CDR3 nucleotide sequence: TGCAGCGCTGTAAAACAGGGGGCTTATGTCGAGCAGTACTTC. Amino acid sequence: CSAVKQGAYVEQYF.

The chain employs TRBV5-6 and TRBJ1-2, with D possibly being TRBD1 (5 bases). CDR1 is SGHDT, CDR2 YYEEEE, per germline. The V gene lost 0 bases and the J gene lost 2 bases, with 8 bases spanning the gap. The CDR3 runs to 14 residues. CDR3 residues: CASSLGQFNYGYTF. The CDR3 DNA reads TGTGCCAGCAGCTTGGGACAGTTCAACTATGGCTACACCTTC. The full variable domain, rest sourced from reference TRBV5-6 and TRBJ1-2, is DAGVTQSPTHLIKTRGQQVTLRCSPKSGHDTVSWYQQALGQGPQFIFQYYEEEERQRGNFPDRFSGHQFPNYSSELNVNALLLGDSALYLCASSLGQFNYGYTFGSGTRLTVV.

The rearrangement uses TRBV7-6 and TRBJ2-6; a possible D gene is TRBD1 (6 bases). The CDR3 spans 17 residues. Germline V CDR1 and CDR2: SGHVS, FNYEAQ. V lost 5 bases, J lost 0 bases, and 14 bases lay in between. CDR3 in DNA: TGTGCCAGCAGCCCACAGGGACAACCCTCTGGGGCCAACGTCCTGACTTTC. It encodes CASSPQGQPSGANVLTF.

This rearrangement joins TRBV4-1 to TRBJ1-4, with 8 nucleotides matching TRBD1. The CDR3 length is 15 residues. The germline V gene encodes CDR1 MGHRA and CDR2 YSYEKL. V trimming: 4 bases; J trimming: 6 bases; junction bases outside the gene matches: 7. The CDR3, as DNA: TGCGCCAGCAGCCTAGAAGGACAGGGATATGAAAAACTGTTTTTT. Translated: CASSLEGQGYEKLFF.

Only one count was recorded for this clone. The J gene is TRBJ2-6, the V gene TRBV2; D ambiguous. This CDR3 is 15 amino acids long. The V gene's germline CDR1 is SNHLY and CDR2 FYNNEI. The V end lost 4 bases, the J end lost 1 base, and 8 bases lay between the germline ends. CDR3 amino acids: CASSAKRSGANVLTF. CDR3 in DNA: TGTGCCAGCAGTGCCAAGCGATCTGGGGCCAACGTCCTGACTTTC. The full variable domain, with the rest looked up from reference TRBV2 and TRBJ2-6, is EPEVTQTPSHQVTQMGQEVILRCVPISNHLYFYWYRQILGQKVEFLVSFYNNEISEKSEIFDDQFSVERPDGSNFTLKIRSTKLEDSAMYFCASSAKRSGANVLTFGAGSRLTVL.

V is TRBV2 and J is TRBJ2-1; D is undetermined. Per the germline V gene, CDR1 is SNHLY and CDR2 is FYNNEI. Trimming shortened V by 2 bases and J by 1 base, and 9 bases separated the two germline ends. The CDR3 loop spans 15 amino acids. The CDR3 region is CASSELVSSYNEQFF. DNA for the CDR3: TGTGCCAGCAGTGAACTGGTCAGTTCCTACAATGAGCAGTTCTTC.

The chain is built from TRBV6-5 and TRBJ1-4, with D hard to call. V was clipped by 6 bases and J by 2 bases, with 10 bases between them. The CDR3 sequence is 14 residues long. Germline lookup yields CDR1 MNHEY and CDR2 SVGAGI. CDR3 nucleotide sequence: TGTGCCAGCAGCCACGGACTGACTAATGAAAAACTGTTTTTT. It yields the protein CASSHGLTNEKLFF.

This clone appeared a few times. This rearrangement joins TRBV6-5 to TRBJ2-2, with 7 nucleotides matching TRBD1. Per the germline V gene, CDR1 is MNHEY and CDR2 is SVGAGI. The V and J ends lost 6 bases and 3 bases, in that order; junction bases with no gene match: 4. There are 14 residues in the CDR3. CDR3 amino acids: CASRSGQDTGELFF. CDR3 DNA: TGTGCCAGCAGGAGTGGACAGGACACCGGGGAGCTGTTTTTT.

The CDR3 reads CASSSGQDEQYF. The CDR3 bases are TGTGCCAGCAGCTCGGGACAGGACGAGCAGTACTTC. The V and J genes are TRBV7-9 and TRBJ2-7; 8 bases are shared with TRBD1. Germline CDR1 and CDR2: SEHNR and FQNEAQ (reference sequence). Trimming at V came to 4 bases and at J to 5 bases, leaving 1 base not matched to a gene. This CDR3 contains 12 residues.

The chain uses TRBV4-3 and TRBJ2-2; TRBD2 matches 10 bases. Losses at the gene ends were 1 base for V and 3 bases for J; bases not matched to a gene: 5. Germline CDR1 and CDR2: LGHNA and YSLEER. The CDR3 runs to 17 residues. DNA for the CDR3: TGCGCCAGCAGCCAAGGTGTTGGACTAGCGGACACCGGGGAGCTGTTTTTT. It translates to CASSQGVGLADTGELFF.

V gene TRBV5-4 combines with J gene TRBJ2-7; weak D call: TRBD1 (6 bases). Trimming took off 1 base at V and 5 bases at J, with 7 bases between the two ends. The CDR3 covers 12 residues. Germline CDR1 and CDR2: SGHNT and YYREEE (reference sequence). The CDR3 nucleotides are TGTGCCAGCAGCTTGCCAGGGGACGAGCAGTACTTC. Its protein is CASSLPGDEQYF. Full variable domain (remainder filled in from reference TRBV5-4 and TRBJ2-7): ETGVTQSPTHLIKTRGQQVTLRCSSQSGHNTVSWYQQALGQGPQFIFQYYREEENGRGNFPPRFSGLQFPNYSSELNVNALELDDSALYLCASSLPGDEQYFGPGTRLTVT.

The chain is built from TRBV6-5 and TRBJ2-1; possibly TRBD1 for D (6 bases). In germline, CDR1 is MNHEY, CDR2 SVGAGI. V shed 10 bases and J shed 0 bases, with 16 bases lying between them. The CDR3 is 15 amino acids. The CDR3 region is CATHKGGASYNEQFF. Here the CDR3 DNA reads TGTGCCACCCACAAAGGGGGAGCCTCCTACAATGAGCAGTTCTTC.

The rearrangement uses TRBV18 and TRBJ2-1; the match to TRBD2 covers 15 bases. This CDR3 contains 19 residues. The germline CDR1 and CDR2 sequences are KGHSH and LQKENI. V trimming: 3 bases; J trimming: 2 bases; junction bases outside the gene matches: 8. The CDR3 DNA reads as TGTGCCAGCTCACCTATAGCCGGGACTAGCGGGGGGACCTACAATGAGCAGTTCTTC. It yields the protein CASSPIAGTSGGTYNEQFF.

This rearrangement joins TRBV2 to TRBJ1-1; D is uncertain. V shed 4 bases and J shed 0 bases, with 9 bases lying between them. Germline CDR1 and CDR2: SNHLY and FYNNEI. The CDR3 spans 14 residues. The CDR3 DNA reads as TGTGCCAGCAGTGGGCCGGGGATGAACACTGAAGCTTTCTTT. It specifies CASSGPGMNTEAFF.

The rearrangement links TRBV30 to TRBJ2-3; D is perhaps TRBD1 (6 bases). V lost 4 bases and J lost 3, with 14 bases in between. The CDR3 spans 14 residues. Germline V gives CDR1 GTSNPN, CDR2 SVGIG (reference sequence). The CDR3 DNA follows: TGTGCCTGGATTAGACAGGAACGTACAGATACGCAGTATTTT. Encoded protein: CAWIRQERTDTQYF.

This clone was picked up a small number of times. The J gene is TRBJ1-2, the V gene TRBV15; 9 bases fit TRBD1. Per the germline V gene, CDR1 is LNHNV and CDR2 is YYDKDF (reference sequence). The CDR3 has 14 residues. Germline trimming cut 4 bases from V and 5 bases from J; bases unmatched to any gene: 5. Here the CDR3 reads CATSTTGGAYGYTF. The CDR3 region has the DNA TGTGCCACCAGCACTACAGGGGGCGCGTATGGCTACACCTTC.

The genes are TRBV7-2 and TRBJ2-7, with 9 bases identical to TRBD1. Germline V gene data show CDR1 as SGHTA and CDR2 as FQGNSA. The CDR3 covers 14 residues. V shed 5 bases, J shed 2 bases, and the junction held 4 bases outside the gene matches. The CDR3 reads CASSHRQGAYEQYF. The CDR3 DNA sequence: TGTGCCAGCAGCCACCGACAGGGGGCCTACGAGCAGTACTTC. The whole variable domain, remainder taken from reference TRBV7-2 and TRBJ2-7, is GAGVSQSPSNKVTEKGKDVELRCDPISGHTALYWYRQSLGQGLEFLIYFQGNSAPDKSGLPSDRFSAERTGGSVSTLTIQRTQQEDSAVYLCASSHRQGAYEQYFGPGTRLTVT.

The chain combines TRBV7-2 with TRBJ2-1, with no clear D. Trimming stripped 5 bases from V and 14 bases from J, with 16 bases between. CDR3 size: 12 residues. Germline V gene lookup returns CDR1 SGHTA and CDR2 FQGNSA. In DNA, the CDR3 is TGTGCCAGCAGCCCCCCCGCCCCAGCGAAGTTCTTC. It encodes CASSPPAPAKFF. Full variable domain (outside the CDR3, taken from reference TRBV7-2 and TRBJ2-1): GAGVSQSPSNKVTEKGKDVELRCDPISGHTALYWYRQSLGQGLEFLIYFQGNSAPDKSGLPSDRFSAERTGGSVSTLTIQRTQQEDSAVYLCASSPPAPAKFFGPGTRLTVL.

This chain links TRBV5-1 with TRBJ2-3; a possible D gene is TRBD2 (5 bases). Trimming cost V 0 bases and J 2 bases, with 10 bases left between them. Germline V gene lookup returns CDR1 SGHRS and CDR2 YFSETQ. The CDR3 contains 15 residues. The CDR3 DNA follows: TGCGCCAGCAGCTTGGGCCCCGGGGACACAGATACGCAGTATTTT. It translates to CASSLGPGDTDTQYF. The full variable domain, its missing parts supplied by reference TRBV5-1 and TRBJ2-3, is KAGVTQTPRYLIKTRGQQVTLSCSPISGHRSVSWYQQTPGQGLQFLFEYFSETQRNKGNFPGRFSGRQFSNSRSEMNVSTLELGDSALYLCASSLGPGDTDTQYFGPGTRLTVL.

This clone was found once. As DNA, the CDR3 is TGTGCCAGCAGCAAAGGAGGGGAGGGCGAGACCCAGTACTTC. This encodes CASSKGGEGETQYF. The V call is TRBV21-1, the J call TRBJ2-5; the D segment call TRBD2 is taken from the table without a DNA check. TRBV21-1 is listed as a pseudogene. CDR3 length: 14 residues.

The rearrangement uses TRBV29-1 and TRBJ1-1; 7 positions match TRBD1. J gave up 0 bases and V 2 bases, and 6 bases lay outside the gene matches. The CDR3 covers 15 residues. Germline loops: CDR1 SQVTM, CDR2 ANQGSEA. The CDR3 DNA is TGCAGCGTTGAACACCTGACAGGGCTGAACACTGAAGCTTTCTTT. This codes for CSVEHLTGLNTEAFF.

The V gene is TRBV28, the J gene TRBJ2-7; 9 bases align to TRBD1. V lost 2 bases, J lost 2 bases, and 7 bases stayed unmatched. This CDR3 region has 16 residues. Looked up from germline, CDR1 is MDHEN and CDR2 is SYDVKM. CDR3 loop: CASSLTGTGRTYEQYF. Here the CDR3 DNA reads TGTGCCAGCAGTTTAACCGGGACAGGGAGAACCTACGAGCAGTACTTC.

J is TRBJ1-5 and V is TRBV4-2, with 9 bases aligning to TRBD1. Germline CDR1 and CDR2: LGHNA and YNFKEQ. V shed 3 bases, J shed 7 bases, and the junction held 7 bases outside the gene matches. This CDR3 is built from 15 residues. CDR3 in DNA: TGTGCCAGCAGCCAGGCTGGACAGGGGTACCAGCCCCAGCATTTT. Its protein is CASSQAGQGYQPQHF.